This T cell receptor beta chain was obtained from a study of brain metastases from non-small cell lung cancer. Notes on this clone: Other DNA sequences within the sample encode an identical CDR3.

Produced via immunoSEQ multiplex PCR; TCRdb's table is partial and in-frame only. Among roughly 2,300 clones listed, about 83% were seen once. Germline CDR1 and CDR2: KGHDR and SFDVKD. There are 16 residues in the CDR3. J lost 5 bases, V lost 0 bases, and 6 bases had no gene match. Source material: primary lung tumor tissue. The clonotype originates from a donor at least 40 years old with non-small cell lung cancer. The J gene is TRBJ1-3, the V gene TRBV24-1, with 7 bases matching TRBD1. Written as DNA, the CDR3 is TGTGCCACCAGTGATTTGGTACAGGGGAAAAGAAACACCATATATTTT. It encodes CATSDLVQGKRNTIYF.